This T cell receptor beta chain was captured by sequencing in a study of blood T cell repertoires in COVID-19. Overall study context: The United States, Italy and Spain provided the acute and convalescent COVID-19 samples. Sample material is recorded as cDNA or gDNA derived from T cells, B-cell-depleted T cells, or PBMCs.

Source study methods: Cell counts per sample came from amplifying reference gene primers. Assay: immunoSEQ multiplex PCR; the TCRdb copy retains only in-frame clones and omits some. That table gives V, J and clone size, and the DNA gave D and trimming. The sample includes about 240,000 clones, around four fifths of them seen just once. CDR3 size: 14 residues. Germline-derived CDR1 and CDR2 are MDHEN and SYDVKM. V was clipped by 6 bases and J by 4 bases, with 15 bases between them. The sequence was obtained from a man in his thirties or forties who had recovered from COVID-19. J is TRBJ1-2 and V is TRBV28; D is undetermined. Source material: peripheral blood. The CDR3 is CASSPPGERYGYTF. The CDR3 DNA follows: TGTGCCAGCAGCCCCCCCGGGGAACGCTATGGCTACACCTTC.